This T cell receptor beta chain was captured in a study of OX40 agonist ivuxolimab in advanced cancers. Study background: The dose-escalation cohort was about 87% male, with a mean age of about 56 years, ranging about 20 to 79.

In this sample, this clone turned up a few times. Its target is unknown. The CDR3 is made up of 13 amino acids. Deletions cut 5 bases from V and 3 bases from J, with 8 bases between. Germline loops: CDR1 SNHLY, CDR2 FYNNEI. Broader study findings: Not determined was the antigen specificity of the expanded peripheral T cells. Some nonresponders also had low normalized T-cell clonal expansion.

Here immunoSEQ multiplex PCR was the method, and the copy in TCRdb shows in-frame clones only, minus some. The sample holds around 63,000 clones, 80% to 90% seen once. Autoimmune disease history or systemic immunosuppression led to patient exclusion. The receptor was derived from an adult with an advanced solid tumor such as melanoma, head and neck, liver or kidney cancer. The sequences come from CD4+ or CD8+ T cells sorted from blood, collected in a trial of the OX40 agonist ivuxolimab. The chain combines TRBV2 with TRBJ2-1; unclear D gene. The DNA for the CDR3 is TGTGCCAGCAGTAGCACGGACTACAATGAGCAGTTCTTC. Amino acid sequence: CASSSTDYNEQFF.